This T cell receptor beta chain was retrieved from a study of tumor-infiltrating lymphocytes in primary liver carcinoma. Study details: In every tissue type, samples returned a similar yield of roughly 3.5 to 7.13 million productive TCRbeta reads.

Blood RNA was derived from unsorted whole blood, and germline DNA was extracted too. Patients carried chronic HBV infection without prior treatment. Preoperatively, peripheral blood was drawn, 4 to 4.5 milliliters in total. A constant-region primer served to make TCR beta cDNA from about 490 ng total RNA. Construction of TCR beta libraries relied on three successive nested multiplex PCR rounds employing slightly modified ARM-PCR. It was with TRBV1-TRBV30 forward primers and a C-beta reverse primer that the first two PCR rounds were run, at roughly 10 cycles each. A single record per CDR3 protein comes from TCRdb applying MiXCR to the multiplex PCR reads. The repertoire holds about 210,000 distinct CDR3 sequences, with about 65% as singletons. The CDR3 runs to 13 residues. Germline loops: CDR1 SNHLY, CDR2 FYNNEI. The V end was cut by 3 bases, the J end by 8 bases, with 11 bases between. Study-wide points: Tumor tissue displayed a significantly greater top-250-clone fraction than blood (p = 0.039).

The sample holds a few counts of this clonotype. Its antigen is not identified. The sample consisted of peripheral blood. The chain uses TRBV2 and TRBJ2-1; D is unresolved. The receptor comes from a woman in her fifties or sixties with primary liver carcinoma and hepatitis B virus infection. The CDR3 region has the DNA TGTGCCAGCAGTGACCTTCGACTCGATGAGCAGTTCTTC. Protein product: CASSDLRLDEQFF.